This TCR beta chain appears in the sequencing data of a study of blood T cells in healthy people across ages. CDR1 DFQATT and CDR2 SNEGSKA come from the germline V gene (reference sequence). V dropped 6 bases and J dropped 1 base, with 25 bases sitting between them. CDR3 length: 18 residues. Alongside a J-beta primer mix, a sample-barcoded 5' primer served in a second PCR lasting roughly 7 to 12 cycles. Researchers report that each sample yielded at least 3 million CDR3-containing paired-end reads. Each CDR3 protein is one row after TCRdb ran MiXCR on the 5' RACE reads. The profile shows about 1,400,000 distinct CDR3 sequences, approximately 60% of them singletons.

The chain links TRBV20-1 to TRBJ2-1; TRBD2 might be the D (6 bases). The sequence derives from a man aged 18 to 29 in good health. The sequenced material came from blood. The CDR3, as DNA: TGCAGTGCCAAGCTGGCGGGTGGGTCGGGAGTGTCCTACAATGAGCAGTTCTTC. Amino acid sequence: CSAKLAGGSGVSYNEQFF.